This T cell receptor beta chain was captured in a study of cytomegalovirus exposure and HLA in healthy donors. Across the whole study: There were around 390 genotyped donors. Of these, roughly 86% fell in the genetic ancestry cluster associated with self-reported Caucasian donors. General study results and limits: TCR beta sequences reportedly predicted most subjects' HLA-A and HLA-B alleles accurately. A later look showed TCR association rates differing by HLA locus, highest for DRB1 and lowest for HLA-C.

60 Vbeta and 13 Jbeta primers were used in PCR. Profiling relied on immunoSEQ multiplex PCR, and the TCRdb table lists in-frame clones only, not all of them. The sample carries about 140,000 clones, around 80% recorded once. Details on this clone: Its antigen is as yet unknown.

The CDR3 loop spans 14 amino acids. V lost 5 bases, J lost 3 bases, and 6 bases stayed unmatched. CDR1 is SGHRS, CDR2 YFSETQ, per germline. Sequencing used PBMCs. The chain joins TRBV5-1 to TRBJ2-7; TRBD1 matches at 9 bases. The sequence was obtained from a man between 18 and 29 years old in good health and CMV-seropositive. CDR3 DNA sequence: TGCGCCAGCAGGTCCGGGACAGGGTTCTACGAGCAGTACTTC. Amino acids: CASRSGTGFYEQYF.